This T cell receptor beta chain was recorded in a study of cytomegalovirus exposure and HLA in healthy donors. Trimming removed 4 bases from V and 2 bases from J, with 10 bases in between. The CDR3 covers 13 residues. Germline CDR1 is SGHDT and CDR2 is YYEEEE. The PCR used 60 Vbeta and 13 Jbeta primers. This table comes from immunoSEQ multiplex PCR, and its TCRdb copy is limited to in-frame clones, with some not included. This table has 80,000 to 130,000 clones, around 72% appearing once. The V and J genes are TRBV5-6 and TRBJ2-7; D ambiguous. The origin of this receptor is a male donor in good health and CMV-seropositive. The sequencing sample was made of PBMCs. CDR3 sequence: CASSPEWAYEQYF. The CDR3 nucleotides read TGTGCCAGCAGCCCGGAGTGGGCCTACGAGCAGTACTTC.